This T cell receptor (beta chain) came from a study of blood T cells in healthy people across ages. A second PCR, run for about 7 to 12 cycles, used a sample-barcoded 5' primer plus a J-beta primer mix. Via MiXCR, TCRdb re-called the 5' RACE reads, giving one row per CDR3 protein. This sample has 650,000 to 1,000,000 distinct CDR3 sequences, with around 36% found just once. This CDR3 spans 12 amino acids. V trimming: 5 bases; J trimming: 6 bases; junction bases outside the gene matches: 1. CDR1 and CDR2 from the germline V gene are LNHDA and SQIVND (reference sequence). The sequencing sample was made of blood. The chain uses TRBV19 and TRBJ2-4, with TRBD1 identical over 7 bases. The origin of this receptor is a man aged 18 to 29 in good health. In DNA, the CDR3 is TGTGCCAGTAGTTGGACAGGAAACATTCAGTACTTC. Translating gives CASSWTGNIQYF.